This is a list of T cell receptor beta chains from one sample in a study of CD4 T cells in relation to SARS-CoV-2 and coronaviruses. The table came from immunoSEQ multiplex PCR; TCRdb's copy has only in-frame clones and leaves some out. The sample contains fewer than 20,000 clones, around 67% of which appear only once. For these receptors, no antigen is known. The sequenced sample consisted of CD4+ T cells from PBMCs, cultured in vitro. Receptors originate from a human donor in good health. Both conserved end residues are part of each CDR3. D genes are given only for firm matches. Rows may omit the clone size; those that give it use once, few, many or a size class.

j_call: TRBJ1-3; d_call: TRBD1; clone_size: NA; v_call: TRBV6-5; cdr3_nt: TGTGCCAGCAGAGTGGGACAGTACCCGGACACCATATATTTT; cdr3_aa: CASRVGQYPDTIYF
j_call: TRBJ2-6; d_call: TRBD1; clone_size: NA; v_call: TRBV19; cdr3_nt: TGTGCCAGTAGTATGACAGGGGGTTTCTCTGGGGCCAACGTCCTGACTTTC; cdr3_aa: CASSMTGGFSGANVLTF
j_call: TRBJ1-1; d_call: NA; clone_size: few; v_call: TRBV30; cdr3_nt: TGTGCCTGGAGTGTTAGGTCGCTTGAAGCTTTCTTT; cdr3_aa: CAWSVRSLEAFF
j_call: TRBJ2-5; d_call: NA; clone_size: NA; v_call: TRBV4-3; cdr3_nt: TGCGCCAGCAGCCCCCCGGCAGTCCAAGAGACCCAGTACTTC; cdr3_aa: CASSPPAVQETQYF
j_call: TRBJ2-3; d_call: NA; clone_size: NA; v_call: TRBV7-2; cdr3_nt: TGTGCCAGCAGCTTAGACGCGGGCACAGATACGCAGTATTTT; cdr3_aa: CASSLDAGTDTQYF
j_call: TRBJ2-3; d_call: NA; clone_size: NA; v_call: TRBV6-5; cdr3_nt: TGTGCCAGCAGTTACTCGGGGGGCACAGATACGCAGTATTTT; cdr3_aa: CASSYSGGTDTQYF
j_call: TRBJ2-7; d_call: TRBD1; clone_size: NA; v_call: TRBV2; cdr3_nt: TGTGCCAGCAGTACCGGGACAGGAGGGCCCTACGAGCAGTACTTC; cdr3_aa: CASSTGTGGPYEQYF
j_call: TRBJ2-5; d_call: TRBD1; clone_size: NA; v_call: TRBV18; cdr3_nt: TGTGCCAGCTCACCATCGGTGACAGGGAAGACCCAGTACTTC; cdr3_aa: CASSPSVTGKTQYF
j_call: TRBJ2-7; d_call: TRBD2; clone_size: NA; v_call: TRBV5-1; cdr3_nt: TGCGCCAGCAGCACCGGGACTAGCGGGGCCCCCAGCGAGCAGTACTTC; cdr3_aa: CASSTGTSGAPSEQYF
j_call: TRBJ1-4; d_call: NA; clone_size: few; v_call: TRBV3-1/TRBV3-2; cdr3_nt: TGTGCCAGCAGCCAAAGAGGGCATGAAAAACTGTTTTTT; cdr3_aa: CASSQRGHEKLFF
j_call: TRBJ1-3; d_call: TRBD1; clone_size: few; v_call: TRBV7-2; cdr3_nt: TGTGCCAGCAGCATATTCGCGGGTCAGGGGGCAACCACCATATATTTT; cdr3_aa: CASSIFAGQGATTIYF
j_call: TRBJ1-6; d_call: NA; clone_size: NA; v_call: TRBV18; cdr3_nt: TGTGCCAGCTCACCAGGTGGGGCTGCCAATTCACCCCTCCACTTT; cdr3_aa: CASSPGGAANSPLHF
j_call: TRBJ1-2; d_call: TRBD1; clone_size: few; v_call: TRBV13; cdr3_nt: TGTGCCAGCAGCTCGGGTCGACAGGGGGCCTATGGCTACACCTTC; cdr3_aa: CASSSGRQGAYGYTF
j_call: TRBJ1-2; d_call: NA; clone_size: NA; v_call: TRBV9; cdr3_nt: TGTGCCAGCAGCCCACTCCCGGGCAGGTCAATTTATGGCTACACCTTC; cdr3_aa: CASSPLPGRSIYGYTF
j_call: TRBJ1-1; d_call: NA; clone_size: NA; v_call: TRBV10-3; cdr3_nt: TGTGCCATCAGAGACCCTTATTACACTGAAGCTTTCTTT; cdr3_aa: CAIRDPYYTEAFF
j_call: TRBJ1-4; d_call: TRBD1; clone_size: NA; v_call: TRBV5-1; cdr3_nt: TGCGCCAGCAGCTTGGGGCAGGGGGAAGAAAAACTGTTTTTT; cdr3_aa: CASSLGQGEEKLFF
j_call: TRBJ1-1; d_call: NA; clone_size: few; v_call: TRBV29-1; cdr3_nt: TGCAGCGTTGTGTCCAGGGAAAGCGCTGAAGCTTTCTTT; cdr3_aa: CSVVSRESAEAFF
j_call: TRBJ2-5; d_call: NA; clone_size: NA; v_call: TRBV3-1/TRBV3-2; cdr3_nt: TGTGCCAGCAGCCAAGACCCATACAGTCAAGAGACCCAGTACTTC; cdr3_aa: CASSQDPYSQETQYF
j_call: TRBJ2-3; d_call: NA; clone_size: NA; v_call: TRBV7-2; cdr3_nt: TGTGCCAGCAGACAGAGGGGAGATACGCAGTATTTT; cdr3_aa: CASRQRGDTQYF
j_call: TRBJ2-3; d_call: NA; clone_size: NA; v_call: TRBV9; cdr3_nt: TGTGCCAGCAGTGTGCAGCCGTCAGATACGCAGTATTTT; cdr3_aa: CASSVQPSDTQYF
j_call: TRBJ1-6; d_call: NA; clone_size: NA; v_call: TRBV5-1; cdr3_nt: TGCGCCAGCAGCCCGGGACAAAATTCACCCCTCCACTTT; cdr3_aa: CASSPGQNSPLHF
j_call: TRBJ2-1; d_call: NA; clone_size: NA; v_call: TRBV3-1/TRBV3-2; cdr3_nt: TGTGCCAGCAGCCAAGCAGGAGGGGACAATGAGCAGTTCTTC; cdr3_aa: CASSQAGGDNEQFF
j_call: TRBJ2-2; d_call: NA; clone_size: NA; v_call: TRBV6-5; cdr3_nt: TGTGCCAGCAGTTACTTGCCTCGGGCAGACGGGGAGCTGTTTTTT; cdr3_aa: CASSYLPRADGELFF
j_call: TRBJ1-1; d_call: NA; clone_size: once; v_call: TRBV4-2; cdr3_nt: TGTGCCAGCAGCCAAGATCGGGGAAGCACTGAAGCTTTCTTT; cdr3_aa: CASSQDRGSTEAFF
j_call: TRBJ2-5; d_call: NA; clone_size: NA; v_call: TRBV7-9; cdr3_nt: TGTGCCAGCAGCTTAGAAAGGGTCGGGACCCAGTACTTC; cdr3_aa: CASSLERVGTQYF
j_call: TRBJ1-2; d_call: NA; clone_size: NA; v_call: TRBV4-3; cdr3_nt: TGCGCCAGCAGCCCGGAGATGTGGGGGGGTGGCTACACCTTC; cdr3_aa: CASSPEMWGGGYTF
j_call: TRBJ2-3; d_call: TRBD2; clone_size: once; v_call: TRBV7-2; cdr3_nt: TGTGCCAGCCGAAGCGGGGGTACAGATACGCAGTATTTT; cdr3_aa: CASRSGGTDTQYF
j_call: TRBJ1-2; d_call: TRBD1; clone_size: NA; v_call: TRBV6-5; cdr3_nt: TGTGCCAGCAGTCGCACCGGGACAGCTTATGGCTACACCTTC; cdr3_aa: CASSRTGTAYGYTF
j_call: TRBJ2-7; d_call: NA; clone_size: NA; v_call: TRBV27; cdr3_nt: TGTGCCAGCAGGTATACAGACCGACCCTACGAGCAGTACTTC; cdr3_aa: CASRYTDRPYEQYF
j_call: TRBJ2-5; d_call: TRBD1; clone_size: NA; v_call: TRBV4-1; cdr3_nt: TGCGCCAGCAGCCCTGACAGGGGGCCATCAGAGACCCAGTACTTC; cdr3_aa: CASSPDRGPSETQYF
j_call: TRBJ2-7; d_call: NA; clone_size: NA; v_call: TRBV5-1; cdr3_nt: TGCGCCAGCAGCTTGGAAGGGTTCTACGGCGAGCAGTACTTC; cdr3_aa: CASSLEGFYGEQYF
j_call: TRBJ2-2; d_call: TRBD2; clone_size: NA; v_call: TRBV6-2/TRBV6-3; cdr3_nt: TGTGCCAGCAGTTACCTCCCCACTAGCGGGGGGGTCGGGGAGCTGTTTTTT; cdr3_aa: CASSYLPTSGGVGELFF
j_call: TRBJ1-1; d_call: TRBD1; clone_size: NA; v_call: TRBV29-1; cdr3_nt: TGCAGCTCATACAGGGGCGAAACGGCTGAAGCTTTCTTT; cdr3_aa: CSSYRGETAEAFF
j_call: TRBJ2-1; d_call: TRBD2; clone_size: NA; v_call: TRBV7-9; cdr3_nt: TGTGCCAGCAGTCCCCGGGGGGTCGCCTACAATGAGCAGTTCTTC; cdr3_aa: CASSPRGVAYNEQFF
j_call: TRBJ2-2; d_call: NA; clone_size: NA; v_call: TRBV6-1; cdr3_nt: TGTGCCAGCAGTGTAGAGGGCCCAACGAACACCGGGGAGCTGTTTTTT; cdr3_aa: CASSVEGPTNTGELFF
j_call: TRBJ2-1; d_call: NA; clone_size: once; v_call: TRBV5-1; cdr3_nt: TGCGCCAGCAGCTTTCAGGCCAACCTTTACAATGAGCAGTTCTTC; cdr3_aa: CASSFQANLYNEQFF
j_call: TRBJ2-5; d_call: NA; clone_size: NA; v_call: TRBV4-2; cdr3_nt: TGTGCCAGCAGCCCAGAGGGGGGGACCCAAGAGACCCAGTACTTC; cdr3_aa: CASSPEGGTQETQYF
j_call: TRBJ2-3; d_call: TRBD2; clone_size: NA; v_call: TRBV3-1/TRBV3-2; cdr3_nt: TGTGCCAGCAGCCAGGCCGGGACTAGCGCTAGCACAGATACGCAGTATTTT; cdr3_aa: CASSQAGTSASTDTQYF
j_call: TRBJ2-1; d_call: NA; clone_size: NA; v_call: TRBV18; cdr3_nt: TGTGCCAGCTCACTAGGACGGCGGGGTCCTCTAGACAATGAGCAGTTCTTC; cdr3_aa: CASSLGRRGPLDNEQFF
j_call: TRBJ1-4; d_call: TRBD1; clone_size: once; v_call: TRBV14; cdr3_nt: TGTGCCAGCAGCCAAGGGACAGGGGGAAAACTGTTTTTT; cdr3_aa: CASSQGTGGKLFF